This TCR beta chain appears in the sequencing data of a study of human T cells and chemical hapten exposure. Time point described: patch test 1, 2 weeks after DPC sensitization. As for treatment: therapeutic diphenylcyclopropenone sensitization with weekly scalp DPC. This clonotype has just a few counts. A single record per CDR3 protein comes from TCRdb applying MiXCR to the RACE reads. Of around 76,000 distinct CDR3 sequences listed, 10% to 15% are singletons. CDR1 and CDR2 (germline): SGHRS, YFSETQ. The CDR3 spans 12 residues. V was cut by 3 bases and J by 8 bases, with 9 bases left in between. This receptor was taken from a woman aged 60-75 years with alopecia areata. Some clones in this sample may be carry-over from other donors' samples. The source was whole blood, collected in connection with sensitization to the hapten diphenylcyclopropenone (DPC). J is TRBJ2-1 and V is TRBV5-1; D not resolved. CDR3 region: CASSSTDHEQFF. CDR3 nucleotides: TGCGCCAGCAGCTCAACAGACCATGAGCAGTTCTTC. Full variable domain (outside the CDR3, taken from reference TRBV5-1 and TRBJ2-1): KAGVTQTPRYLIKTRGQQVTLSCSPISGHRSVSWYQQTPGQGLQFLFEYFSETQRNKGNFPGRFSGRQFSNSRSEMNVSTLELGDSALYLCASSSTDHEQFFGPGTRLTVL.